The 7 T cell receptor beta chains below all came from one sample that was sequenced in a study of T cells after yellow fever vaccination. Using its own MiXCR run on the 5' RACE reads, TCRdb lists one record per CDR3 protein. The sample consists of fewer than 150,000 distinct CDR3 sequences, around 7.7% of them appearing once. This specimen was CD4+ T cells sorted from PBMCs, taken 5 days after the yellow fever booster vaccination. These receptors all stem from a man aged 25-45 years who received the YFV17D yellow fever vaccine.

This clonotype has ten or more counts. The CDR3 loop reads CASSPTFPLPIPGREETQYF. The CDR3 region has the DNA TGTGCCAGCAGCCCAACCTTCCCGCTTCCAATTCCCGGGAGGGAGGAGACCCAGTACTTC. V gene TRBV11-1 combines with J gene TRBJ2-5; 8 positions match TRBD2. This CDR3 region has 20 residues. V shed 5 bases and J 5 bases; nucleotides not matched to a gene: 25. Per the germline V gene, CDR1 is SGHAT and CDR2 is FQDESV (reference sequence).

This clonotype has only a few counts. The chain is built from TRBV11-1 and TRBJ2-3; the D gene could be TRBD1 or TRBD2 (6 bases each). Germline CDR1 SGHAT, CDR2 FQDESV (reference sequence). Trimming removed 5 bases from V and 0 bases from J, with 27 bases in between. The CDR3 is 20 residues long. The CDR3 here is CASSQWGAPGSGDSTDTQYF. For the CDR3, the DNA is TGTGCCAGCAGCCAGTGGGGGGCGCCCGGTAGCGGAGATAGCACAGATACGCAGTATTTT.

The table lists this clonotype with many counts. The V call is TRBV9, the J call TRBJ2-2, with D perhaps matching TRBD1 or TRBD2 (5 bases each). This CDR3 is 13 amino acids long. The V gene's germline CDR1 is SGDLS and CDR2 YYNGEE. The ends were cut back, 2 bases at V and 6 bases at J, with 8 bases in the middle. CDR3 DNA: TGTGCCAGCAGCGTTCGAGGGGCCGGGGAGCTGTTTTTT. Amino acids: CASSVRGAGELFF.

This rearrangement joins TRBV27 to TRBJ2-7; D is undetermined. Germline CDR1 and CDR2: MNHEY and SMNVEV (reference sequence). Trimming took 10 bases from V and 6 from J, leaving 13 bases between them. The CDR3 totals 11 residues. The CDR3 nucleotides are TGTGCCAAGAGTCGTCGCGGCGAGCAGTACTTC. This codes for CAKSRRGEQYF.

This clonotype was counted many times. The chain links TRBV20-1 to TRBJ2-5; tentatively, D is TRBD2 (7 bases). V lost 1 base and J lost 4, with 19 bases in between. The V gene's germline CDR1 is DFQATT and CDR2 SNEGSKA (reference sequence). The CDR3 is 16 residues long. CDR3 region: CSARGGGTLRLETQYF. CDR3 DNA sequence: TGCAGTGCTAGAGGGGGGGGGACATTACGTTTAGAGACCCAGTACTTC.

This clonotype occurred many times. CDR3 amino acids: CSALGLDGSNEQFF. The DNA for the CDR3 is TGCAGTGCTCTGGGGCTGGACGGGAGCAATGAGCAGTTCTTC. J is TRBJ2-1 and V is TRBV20-1; a weak D match, TRBD2 (6 bases). Trimming cost V 5 bases and J 6 bases, with 17 bases left between them. This CDR3 has 14 amino acids. Germline-derived CDR1 and CDR2 are DFQATT and SNEGSKA (reference sequence).

The sample holds many counts of this clonotype. This chain uses TRBV5-1 with TRBJ1-5; D is perhaps TRBD1 (6 bases). V was trimmed by 2 bases and J by 5 bases, leaving 14 bases between them. The CDR3 covers 15 residues. CDR1 and CDR2 (germline): SGHRS, YFSETQ. In nucleotides, the CDR3 is TGCGCCAGCAGCTTAGGGGGTCGGGGCGATCAGCCCCAGCATTTT. Protein sequence: CASSLGGRGDQPQHF.